The rows below give T cell receptor beta chains drawn from one sample of a study of T-cell reconstitution after alpha-beta-depleted transplantation in children. TCRdb reprocessed the PCR reads via MiXCR and lists one record per CDR3 protein. The sample records fewer than 150,000 distinct CDR3 sequences, about 9.9% being singletons. Sequenced material: PBMCs, mostly from graft donor cells, taken 180 days after TCRalphabeta/CD19-depleted stem cell transplant. These receptors all come from a girl less than two years old who had a stem cell transplant for combined immunodeficiency, so the T cells may come from the graft donor. The CDR3 runs from the conserved cysteine through the conserved F or W. A D gene is named only where the DNA matches it firmly. Size tells how often a clone was seen (once, few, many) or the class of an expanded clone, and some rows leave it out.

j_call clone_size d_call v_call cdr3_aa cdr3_nt
TRBJ2-3 - - TRBV7-6 CASSLAPSATDTQYF TGTGCCAGCAGCTTGGCTCCTAGCGCCACAGATACGCAGTATTTT
TRBJ1-3 few - TRBV12-3/TRBV12-4 CASSTGRWVGNTIYF TGTGCCAGCAGTACCGGCCGATGGGTCGGAAACACCATATATTTT
TRBJ2-5 - TRBD1 TRBV24-1 CATSDRTGRETQYF TGTGCCACCAGTGACCGGACAGGGCGAGAGACCCAGTACTTC
TRBJ1-2 - TRBD1 TRBV10-3 CAISEPGQGNGYTF TGTGCCATCAGTGAGCCGGGACAGGGGAATGGCTACACCTTC
TRBJ2-7 few TRBD2 TRBV6-5 CASSYGGVAYEQYF TGTGCCAGCAGTTATGGGGGGGTAGCCTACGAGCAGTACTTC
TRBJ2-5 - - TRBV4-3 CASSPILGSSQETQYF TGCGCCAGCAGCCCTATACTTGGCTCTAGCCAAGAGACCCAGTACTTC
TRBJ2-5 - - TRBV16 CASSQYTETQYF TGTGCCAGCAGCCAATACACAGAGACCCAGTACTTC
TRBJ2-3 few - TRBV5-1 CASRQGGTDTQYF TGCGCCAGCAGACAGGGAGGGACAGATACGCAGTATTTT
TRBJ2-5 few TRBD2 TRBV20-1 CSASSSGRGGETQYF TGCAGTGCTAGCTCTAGCGGGAGGGGAGGGGAGACCCAGTACTTC
TRBJ2-7 - TRBD1 TRBV3-1 CASSIRQGAKYEQYF TGTGCCAGCAGCATCCGACAGGGGGCAAAATACGAGCAGTACTTC
TRBJ1-2 - TRBD1 TRBV29-1 CSVEDPRQGKNRYTF TGCAGCGTTGAAGATCCACGACAGGGCAAAAATCGCTACACCTTC
TRBJ1-3 many TRBD1 TRBV20-1 CSASRGEVGNTIYF TGCAGTGCTAGCAGGGGGGAGGTTGGAAACACCATATATTTT
TRBJ1-2 many TRBD1 TRBV27 CASSLSQGAYGYTF TGTGCCAGCAGTTTATCGCAGGGGGCGTATGGCTACACCTTC
TRBJ2-6 few TRBD1 TRBV5-1 CASSLARTGVTGANVLTF TGCGCCAGCAGCTTAGCCCGGACAGGGGTCACTGGGGCCAACGTCCTGACTTTC
TRBJ2-5 few - TRBV29-1 CSVESHGYQETQYF TGCAGCGTTGAATCCCATGGGTACCAAGAGACCCAGTACTTC
TRBJ1-1 few - TRBV11-2 CASSLISKGAEAFF TGTGCCAGCAGCTTAATATCCAAGGGGGCTGAAGCTTTCTTT
TRBJ1-1 few TRBD1 TRBV10-3 CATDTGGAEAFF TGTGCCACCGACACAGGGGGGGCTGAAGCTTTCTTT
TRBJ1-5 - - TRBV18 CASSPNRFTNQPQHF TGTGCCAGCTCACCGAACAGGTTTACCAATCAGCCCCAGCATTTT
TRBJ1-5 - - TRBV20-1 CSARLGDQPQHF TGCAGTGCTAGGCTCGGGGATCAGCCCCAGCATTTT
TRBJ2-2 few - TRBV12-3/TRBV12-4 CAISTGRGTGELFF TGTGCCATCTCGACAGGCCGGGGGACCGGGGAGCTGTTTTTT
TRBJ1-5 many TRBD1 TRBV20-1 CSAAQGSNQPQHF TGCAGTGCCGCACAGGGGTCGAATCAGCCCCAGCATTTT
TRBJ2-7 - TRBD2 TRBV11-3 CASSLRGLAGPYEQYF TGTGCCAGCAGCTTAAGGGGACTAGCGGGCCCCTACGAGCAGTACTTC
TRBJ1-2 many - TRBV25-1 CASSRGRGYTF TGTGCCAGCAGTAGGGGCAGGGGCTACACCTTC
TRBJ2-5 - TRBD1 TRBV29-1 CSVEGGRGETQYF TGCAGCGTTGAAGGTGGCAGGGGGGAGACCCAGTACTTC
TRBJ1-2 - - TRBV5-1 CASSFPGQSAYTF TGCGCCAGCAGCTTCCCAGGACAGTCGGCCTACACCTTC
TRBJ2-7 many - TRBV20-1 CSARASGTWGYEQYF TGCAGTGCTAGAGCCTCTGGGACCTGGGGGTACGAGCAGTACTTC
TRBJ2-7 - - TRBV19 CASSRLALSSYEQYF TGTGCCAGTAGTCGGCTAGCTTTGAGCTCCTACGAGCAGTACTTC
TRBJ2-4 - - TRBV5-1 CASSLGTGRDIQYF TGCGCCAGCAGCTTGGGTACAGGGCGGGACATTCAGTACTTC
TRBJ2-2 - TRBD2 TRBV5-4 CASSQKTSPNTGELFF TGTGCCAGCAGCCAAAAGACTAGCCCTAACACCGGGGAGCTGTTTTTT
TRBJ2-5 many TRBD1 TRBV27 CASSRQGRQETQYF TGTGCCAGCAGTCGACAGGGGCGACAAGAGACCCAGTACTTC
TRBJ1-1 - TRBD1 TRBV20-1 CSIRGRGRMNTEAFF TGCAGTATCAGGGGGCGCGGGAGAATGAACACTGAAGCTTTCTTT
TRBJ2-3 many - TRBV7-2 CASSFATDTQYF TGTGCCAGCAGCTTCGCCACAGATACGCAGTATTTT
TRBJ2-7 - TRBD2 TRBV20-1 CSARLGTSSYEQYF TGCAGTGCTAGACTGGGGACTAGCTCCTACGAGCAGTACTTC
TRBJ1-1 - - TRBV20-1 CSAREPGDTEAFF TGCAGTGCTAGAGAACCTGGGGATACTGAAGCTTTCTTT
TRBJ1-3 many - TRBV20-1 CSARRGYGNTIYF TGCAGTGCTAGAAGGGGATATGGAAACACCATATATTTT
TRBJ2-1 few TRBD2 TRBV20-1 CSARGLLAGTPQFF TGCAGTGCTAGAGGCCTACTAGCGGGAACACCTCAGTTCTTC
TRBJ2-4 few TRBD1 TRBV28 CASSFNRGLGNSQYF TGTGCCAGCAGTTTTAACAGGGGGCTCGGAAACAGTCAGTACTTC
TRBJ2-7 - - TRBV20-1 CSARDRAANYEQYF TGCAGTGCTAGAGATAGAGCGGCCAATTACGAGCAGTACTTC
TRBJ2-6 - TRBD2 TRBV10-3 CAISLAGAGSGANGLTF TGTGCCATCAGCTTAGCGGGGGCCGGCTCTGGGGCCAACGGCCTGACTTTC
TRBJ2-7 few TRBD1 TRBV27 CASSTPTGVEQYF TGTGCCAGCAGTACCCCTACAGGGGTCGAGCAGTACTTC
TRBJ2-1 - TRBD2 TRBV4-3 CASSTGLASYNEQFF TGCGCCAGCAGCACGGGACTAGCATCTTACAATGAGCAGTTCTTC
TRBJ2-5 - - TRBV24-1 CATSEGSARAQYF TGTGCCACCAGTGAAGGGAGCGCGCGGGCCCAGTACTTC
TRBJ2-1 - - TRBV20-1 CSARGGKGYNEQFF TGCAGTGCTAGGGGCGGAAAGGGGTACAATGAGCAGTTCTTC
TRBJ2-7 few - TRBV11-1 CATEQLNYEQYF TGTGCCACCGAACAACTAAACTACGAGCAGTACTTC
TRBJ2-4 - TRBD2 TRBV20-1 CSARDPLAGEKNIQYF TGCAGTGCTAGAGATCCCCTAGCGGGAGAGAAAAACATTCAGTACTTC
TRBJ2-7 - - TRBV29-1 CSVGTFYEQYF TGCAGCGTAGGGACCTTCTACGAGCAGTACTTC
TRBJ2-3 few - TRBV7-9 CASSLGGGQYF TGTGCCAGCAGCTTAGGGGGAGGGCAGTATTTT
TRBJ1-2 - - TRBV7-9 CASSPSEPGPRKYGYTF TGTGCCAGCAGCCCATCCGAGCCCGGACCCAGGAAATATGGCTACACCTTC
TRBJ2-5 few - TRBV20-1 CSARDWGEGETQYF TGCAGTGCTAGAGATTGGGGGGAAGGGGAGACCCAGTACTTC
TRBJ1-3 - - TRBV11-2 CTSSLRARGALSGNTIYF TGTACCAGCAGCTTAAGGGCCCGGGGCGCCCTCTCTGGAAACACCATATATTTT
TRBJ1-6 few TRBD1 TRBV12-3/TRBV12-4 CASRGTGGDSPLHF TGTGCCAGCAGGGGGACAGGGGGAGATTCACCCCTCCACTTT